A selection of T cell receptor beta chains follows, all from one sample in a study of cytomegalovirus exposure and HLA in healthy donors. The assay was immunoSEQ multiplex PCR, and TCRdb's table has in-frame clones only and misses some. The sample lists 150,000 to 200,000 clones, 77% occurring once. The source material was PBMCs. These receptors were obtained from a woman between 25 and 40 years old in good health and CMV-seropositive. The CDR3 runs from the conserved cysteine through the conserved F or W. D genes are given only for firm matches. Only part of the rows carry a size: once, few, many, or a class if the clone is expanded.

CDR3: CASSESGGRAYEQYF; DNA: TGCGCCAGCAGTGAGTCCGGCGGGAGGGCCTACGAGCAGTACTTC; D: TRBD2; size: few; J: TRBJ2-7; V: TRBV10-1
CDR3: CASSPPAGGITGANVLTF; DNA: TGTGCCAGCTCACCACCGGCAGGGGGAATAACTGGGGCCAACGTCCTGACTTTC; D: TRBD1; size: -; J: TRBJ2-6; V: TRBV18
CDR3: CASSQTGSSYEQYF; DNA: TGCGCCAGCAGCCAAACCGGGAGCTCCTACGAGCAGTACTTC; D: -; size: -; J: TRBJ2-7; V: TRBV4-1
CDR3: CASREGTDTQYF; DNA: TGTGCCAGCAGGGAGGGCACAGATACGCAGTATTTT; D: -; size: once; J: TRBJ2-3; V: TRBV6-1
CDR3: CASSLLAGRSEQFF; DNA: TGTGCCAGCAGCTTACTAGCGGGAAGGTCGGAGCAGTTCTTC; D: TRBD2; size: -; J: TRBJ2-1; V: TRBV7-9
CDR3: CASRGQEGQPQHF; DNA: TGTGCCAGTAGGGGACAGGAGGGGCAGCCCCAGCATTTT; D: TRBD1; size: once; J: TRBJ1-5; V: TRBV11-2
CDR3: CASDLSQGLAGYNEQFF; DNA: TGTGCTAGTGACTTGTCGCAGGGACTAGCGGGATACAATGAGCAGTTCTTC; D: TRBD2; size: -; J: TRBJ2-1; V: TRBV12-5
CDR3: CASSLAPRGDANEKLFF; DNA: TGTGCCAGCAGCTTGGCCCCCAGGGGCGATGCTAATGAAAAACTGTTTTTT; D: -; size: -; J: TRBJ1-4; V: TRBV5-4
CDR3: CASSLSQTQETQYF; DNA: TGTGCCAGCAGTTTGTCACAGACCCAAGAGACCCAGTACTTC; D: -; size: -; J: TRBJ2-5; V: TRBV27
CDR3: CASSRTSNTGELFF; DNA: TGTGCCAGCAGTAGGACTAGCAACACCGGGGAGCTGTTTTTT; D: TRBD2; size: -; J: TRBJ2-2; V: TRBV6-1
CDR3: CASSELVSSSYNSPLHF; DNA: TGTGCCAGCAGTGAACTTGTTTCGAGCTCCTATAATTCACCCCTCCACTTT; D: -; size: -; J: TRBJ1-6; V: TRBV25-1
CDR3: CASSSLQGARTEAFF; DNA: TGTGCCAGCAGTTCATTACAGGGGGCGCGCACTGAAGCTTTCTTT; D: TRBD1; size: once; J: TRBJ1-1; V: TRBV6-5
CDR3: CAWVMGGAGNTEAFF; DNA: TGTGCCTGGGTGATGGGGGGGGCGGGGAACACTGAAGCTTTCTTT; D: -; size: -; J: TRBJ1-1; V: TRBV30
CDR3: CASSLGRDRAPDPPQHF; DNA: TGTGCCAGCAGTTTAGGCCGGGACAGGGCCCCGGATCCGCCCCAGCATTTT; D: TRBD1; size: few; J: TRBJ1-5; V: TRBV28